The rows below give T cell receptor beta chains drawn from one sample of a study of CD8 T cells in Susac syndrome. TCRdb re-called the immunoSEQ multiplex PCR reads with MiXCR, one entry per CDR3 protein. The data show 300,000 to 350,000 distinct CDR3 sequences, with just over 90% seen just once and roughly 0.059% held by the top ten. Sequenced sample: CD4+ T cells from PBMCs. The source of these receptors is a human donor with multiple sclerosis. The CDR3 runs from the conserved cysteine through the conserved F or W. The D gene is left open where the match is weak.

TGCAGCGTTGAAGATCACCCAGGGAACTATGGCTACACCTTC	CSVEDHPGNYGYTF	NA	TRBJ1-2	TRBV29-1
TGCGCCAGCAGCCAAGATAGGGGGACTAGCGGGAGTCGGGCCGAGCAGTACTTC	CASSQDRGTSGSRAEQYF	TRBD2	TRBJ2-7	TRBV4-1
TGTGCCAGCAGTATCCAGGGAGGAGACGAGCAGTACTTC	CASSIQGGDEQYF	NA	TRBJ2-7	TRBV25-1
TGCGCCAGCAGCCTCCAAAGGGGACGAGAGAACACTGAAGCTTTCTTT	CASSLQRGRENTEAFF	NA	TRBJ1-1	TRBV4-1
TGCGCCAGCAGTCAATCGCGGCACCAAGCCAAAAACATTCAGTACTTC	CASSQSRHQAKNIQYF	NA	TRBJ2-4	TRBV23-1
TGCGCCAGCAGCTCCCTGGGGGGCTCCCACGAGCAGTACTTC	CASSSLGGSHEQYF	NA	TRBJ2-7	TRBV5-1
TGTGCCAGCAGTTCGAGGACAGGGGCCCCCTGGAAGCAGTACTTC	CASSSRTGAPWKQYF	TRBD1	TRBJ2-7	TRBV12-3/TRBV12-4
TGCGCCAGCAGGCGATTACAGGGGGACTATGGCTACACCTTC	CASRRLQGDYGYTF	TRBD1	TRBJ1-2	TRBV5-1
TGCAGTGCTAGAGATGGGAAGGGCAGGCCCCCGTATACGCAGTATTTT	CSARDGKGRPPYTQYF	NA	TRBJ2-3	TRBV20-1
TGTGCCAGTAGTACCGGCGGAAGCACAGATACGCAGTATTTT	CASSTGGSTDTQYF	NA	TRBJ2-3	TRBV19
TGCAGCGTTGGCCCTTACAGTTACACCGGGGAGCTGTTTTTT	CSVGPYSYTGELFF	NA	TRBJ2-2	TRBV29-1
TGTGCCAGCAGGGTGGACTACAGGAACACCGGGGAGCTTTTTTTT	CASRVDYRNTGELFF	NA	TRBJ2-2	TRBV2
TGTGCCAGCAGCCCCGGGGCATATGGAGCTTTCTTT	CASSPGAYGAFF	NA	TRBJ1-1	TRBV6-5
TGTGCCAGTAGTCCCGGGGGTCGGCCTATAAACACCATATATTTT	CASSPGGRPINTIYF	NA	TRBJ1-3	TRBV19
TGTGCCAGCAGCCATACCCTGGGACAGGGTGGCACTGAAGCTTTCTTT	CASSHTLGQGGTEAFF	TRBD1	TRBJ1-1	TRBV12-3/TRBV12-4
TGCGCCAGCAGCTTAAGACTAGCGGGGACCAGCACAGATACGCAGTATTTT	CASSLRLAGTSTDTQYF	TRBD2	TRBJ2-3	TRBV5-1
TGTGCCAGCTCACCCTGGTCCGGGGGGAACGGTGAAAAACTGTTTTTT	CASSPWSGGNGEKLFF	NA	TRBJ1-4	TRBV18
TGTGCCAGCAGGAATGACCGAAGCAATCAGCCCCAGCATTTT	CASRNDRSNQPQHF	NA	TRBJ1-5	TRBV12-3/TRBV12-4
TGTGCCAGCTCACAAATCGGGCCTTCAGATACGCAGTATTTT	CASSQIGPSDTQYF	NA	TRBJ2-3	TRBV18
TGTGCCAGCAAGAGACGGGGCTTAAACTCCTACAATGAGCAGTTCTTC	CASKRRGLNSYNEQFF	NA	TRBJ2-1	TRBV5-6
TGCAGCGTTGTTCTTGGGGAGGGGGGCTACACCTTC	CSVVLGEGGYTF	NA	TRBJ1-2	TRBV29-1
TGTGCCAGCAGCTTACACCAGATGAACAGGGGCCGCTACGAGCAGTACTTC	CASSLHQMNRGRYEQYF	TRBD1	TRBJ2-7	TRBV7-2
TGCGCCAGCAGCTTGGTTCCCGAAAATCAGCCCCAGCATTTT	CASSLVPENQPQHF	NA	TRBJ1-5	TRBV5-1
TGTGCCAGCTCCCCGTCGGGCCTGAATCAGCCCCAGCATTTT	CASSPSGLNQPQHF	NA	TRBJ1-5	TRBV18
TGTGCCAGCAGTTTTCTAGCGGGAGGGCCCGAAGATACGCAGTATTTT	CASSFLAGGPEDTQYF	TRBD2	TRBJ2-3	TRBV27
TGTGCCTGGAGTGGAGGGACACTGGATGAAAAACTGTTTTTT	CAWSGGTLDEKLFF	NA	TRBJ1-4	TRBV30
TGTGCCAGCAGTTACTCGACCGGTGACGTTAACACTGAAGCTTTCTTT	CASSYSTGDVNTEAFF	NA	TRBJ1-1	TRBV6-5
TGCAGCGTTGCTTCAAGGGACAGGGGCGGAAGAAGGTACGAGCAGTACTTC	CSVASRDRGGRRYEQYF	TRBD1	TRBJ2-7	TRBV29-1
TGTGCCAGCAGCTTAGCGAGGCAGGGACATGGCTACACCTTC	CASSLARQGHGYTF	NA	TRBJ1-2	TRBV7-9
TGTGCCAGCAGCTCCGTTGCGGCCTCTGGGGCCAACGTCCTGACTTTC	CASSSVAASGANVLTF	NA	TRBJ2-6	TRBV7-9
TGTGCCAGCCTCGAGGGGGGCGTAAAAGATACGCAGTATTTT	CASLEGGVKDTQYF	NA	TRBJ2-3	TRBV6-1
TGTGCCAGCAGTCAACCTGTTTTTACAGATACGCAGTATTTT	CASSQPVFTDTQYF	NA	TRBJ2-3	TRBV12-3/TRBV12-4